This section outlines one T cell receptor (beta chain) sequence together with its context. The antigen is not known. This specimen comes from a study of human T cells and chemical hapten exposure. The study, taken as a whole, reports: Relative to controls, expanded TCRs formed significantly more large CDR3 similarity clusters. TCRs exceeding 1 in 1000 frequency stayed unchanged with DPC sensitization.

Time point specified: pre-sensitization, week 0. Treatment denoted: therapeutic diphenylcyclopropenone sensitization with weekly scalp DPC. Using its own MiXCR run on the RACE reads, TCRdb lists one record per CDR3 protein. The sample records fewer than 200,000 distinct CDR3 sequences, about 31% being singletons. V lost 8 bases and J lost 6; bases outside the gene matches: 14. This CDR3 is 16 amino acids long. Looked up from germline, CDR1 is MGHDK and CDR2 is SYGVNS. The sequence came from a woman aged 25 to 39 with alopecia areata. Some clones in this sample may be carry-over from other donors' samples. The gene calls are TRBV25-1 and TRBJ2-7, with 12 bases fitting TRBD2. Sequenced material: whole blood, taken in connection with sensitization to the hapten diphenylcyclopropenone (DPC). In DNA, the CDR3 is TGTGCCAGCCCCTCCACGAGACTAGCGGGAGTCCCCGAGCAGTACTTC. It encodes CASPSTRLAGVPEQYF.